The 14 T cell receptor beta chains below were found in one sample sequenced in a study of PD-L1 blockade in urothelial cancer. Specified time point: peripheral blood 6 weeks after treatment start. Sequenced by immunoSEQ multiplex PCR; TCRdb stores in-frame clones only, minus some. Here the sample spans about 130,000 clones, roughly 83% being singletons. Material: PBMCs, obtained around atezolizumab (anti-PD-L1) treatment. These receptors all come from a man between 50 and 59 years old with urothelial cancer.

The chain employs TRBV6-5 and TRBJ2-1; TRBD2 matches at 9 bases. The CDR3 consists of 14 residues. The V gene end was trimmed by 5 bases and the J gene end by 11 bases; junction bases not matched to a gene: 10. Germline CDR1 and CDR2: MNHEY and SVGAGI. In DNA form, the CDR3 reads TGTGCCAGCAGTGCCGGGACTAGCCCCGCGAAGCAGTTCTTC. It specifies CASSAGTSPAKQFF.

This chain links TRBV9 with TRBJ2-3; TRBD2 matches at 7 bases. This CDR3 is built from 16 residues. V gave up 4 bases and J gave up 0 bases; unmatched junction bases: 8. Germline V gene sequence: CDR1 SGDLS, CDR2 YYNGEE. The CDR3 sequence is CASSTIAGFSTDTQYF. The CDR3 DNA sequence: TGTGCCAGCAGCACCATAGCGGGTTTTAGCACAGATACGCAGTATTTT.

The CDR3 DNA reads as TGCGCCAGCAGTTCCGAAGACCCGGACAGGGAAAATTCACCCCTCCACTTT. Encoded protein: CASSSEDPDRENSPLHF. The chain uses TRBV23-1 and TRBJ1-6, with 8 bases identical to TRBD1. TRBV23-1 is identified as an open reading frame with a role that is uncertain. The CDR3 runs to 17 residues. With 5 bases clipped from V and 7 bases from J, the junction kept 13 bases outside the gene matches.

V gene TRBV7-9 combines with J gene TRBJ2-1, with 10 positions matching TRBD1. V lost 3 bases, J lost 6 bases, and 5 bases stayed unmatched. The CDR3 extends over 15 amino acids. Germline lookup yields CDR1 SEHNR and CDR2 FQNEAQ (reference sequence). The CDR3 sequence: CASSFGTGVSNEQFF. The CDR3 coding sequence is TGTGCCAGCAGCTTTGGGACAGGGGTTTCCAATGAGCAGTTCTTC.

This clone was seen only a few times. This chain connects TRBV7-3 to TRBJ1-4; 10 bases are shared with TRBD1. Per the germline V gene, CDR1 is SGHTA and CDR2 is FQGTGA. This CDR3 is 16 amino acids long. V was clipped by 4 bases and J by 0 bases; unmatched bases: 2. Here the CDR3 reads CASSSGQGATNEKLFF. The CDR3 nucleotides are TGTGCCAGCAGCTCCGGACAGGGGGCAACTAATGAAAAACTGTTTTTT.

The V and J genes are TRBV5-5 and TRBJ1-2, with 9 positions matching TRBD1. CDR1 and CDR2 from the germline V gene are SGHKS and YYEKEE (reference sequence). Trimming took 1 base from V and 2 from J; bases not matched to a gene: 6. The CDR3 loop spans 16 amino acids. The chain's CDR3 is CASSLRLGQGNYGYTF. The CDR3, as DNA: TGTGCCAGCAGCTTGCGTCTAGGACAGGGGAACTATGGCTACACCTTC.

The chain links TRBV15 to TRBJ2-7, with D possibly being TRBD2 (5 bases). The germline V gene has CDR1 LNHNV and CDR2 YYDKDF (reference sequence). The CDR3 runs to 11 residues. Trimming took off 2 bases at V and 7 bases at J, with 6 bases between the two ends. The CDR3 sequence: CATSRSGEQYF. As DNA, the CDR3 is TGTGCCACCAGCAGATCGGGGGAGCAGTACTTC.

The chain combines TRBV6-5 with TRBJ1-2; 7 bases map to TRBD1. Germline values: CDR1 MNHEY, CDR2 SVGAGI. The CDR3 has 15 residues. J gave up 1 base and V 0 bases, and 2 bases lay outside the gene matches. CDR3 DNA sequence: TGTGCCAGCAGTTACTCGCAGGGGGGTAACTATGGCTACACCTTC. It is translated as CASSYSQGGNYGYTF.

The V call is TRBV19, the J call TRBJ2-1; 10 bases agree with TRBD1. The CDR3 extends over 14 amino acids. Germline V gives CDR1 LNHDA, CDR2 SQIVND (reference sequence). V trimming: 3 bases; J trimming: 6 bases; junction bases outside the gene matches: 2. The CDR3 coding sequence is TGTGCCAGTAGTATCCGGACAGGGGGCAATGAGCAGTTCTTC. Translation gives CASSIRTGGNEQFF. Together with reference TRBV19 and TRBJ2-1, the CDR3 gives the full variable domain: DGGITQSPKYLFRKEGQNVTLSCEQNLNHDAMYWYRQDPGQGLRLIYYSQIVNDFQKGDIAEGYSVSREKKESFPLTVTSAQKNPTAFYLCASSIRTGGNEQFFGPGTRLTVL.

This clone is medium-sized within its sample. CDR3 sequence (DNA): TGTGCCAGCAGCCCCCGGACTAGCGGGAGTACGGGAGAGCAGTACTTC. Translation: CASSPRTSGSTGEQYF. V gene TRBV13 combines with J gene TRBJ2-7; 13 bases align to TRBD2. Per germline, CDR1 PRHDT and CDR2 FYEKMQ (reference sequence). This CDR3 spans 16 amino acids. With 5 bases clipped from V and 7 bases from J, the junction kept 11 bases outside the gene matches.

The chain uses TRBV7-9 and TRBJ1-6, with a tentative D call TRBD1 (5 bases). The ends were cut back, 1 base at V and 10 bases at J, with 11 bases in the middle. CDR3 length: 14 amino acids. The V gene's germline CDR1 is SEHNR and CDR2 FQNEAQ (reference sequence). CDR3 DNA sequence: TGTGCCAGCAGCTTAGATCCTAAGGGGTCACCCCTCCACTTT. Translated: CASSLDPKGSPLHF.

The genes are TRBV9 and TRBJ2-6; 9 bases align to TRBD1. This CDR3 comprises 15 residues. Germline V gene data show CDR1 as SGDLS and CDR2 as YYNGEE. With 0 bases clipped from V and 9 bases from J, the junction kept 4 bases outside the gene matches. The CDR3 DNA reads as TGTGCCAGCAGCGTAGATGGACAGGGGAACAACGTCCTGACTTTC. This codes for CASSVDGQGNNVLTF.

The rearrangement joins TRBV29-1 to TRBJ2-1, with a tentative D call TRBD2 (6 bases). The CDR3 consists of 15 residues. V dropped 0 bases and J dropped 5 bases, with 14 bases sitting between them. CDR1 SQVTM and CDR2 ANQGSEA come from the germline V gene. CDR3 in amino acids: CSVEEGRRGNNEQFF. CDR3 nucleotide sequence: TGCAGCGTTGAAGAGGGGAGGCGGGGCAACAATGAGCAGTTCTTC.

The chain links TRBV5-1 to TRBJ2-1; possible D gene TRBD1, 6 bases. Trimming pared 1 base from V and 0 bases from J, leaving 11 bases between. The CDR3 consists of 16 residues. Germline assignment: CDR1 SGHRS and CDR2 YFSETQ. CDR3 residues: CASSLPLGASYNEQFF. The DNA for the CDR3 is TGCGCCAGCAGCTTGCCGCTGGGGGCCTCCTACAATGAGCAGTTCTTC.